This entry describes one T cell receptor beta chain. The specificity of this receptor is unknown. Within one base of it there is no much larger clone, and no base qualities were kept. The cohort comprised around 700 healthy bone marrow donors. Cohort members were all nominally healthy when sampled, although unrecorded immune exposures were likely present. The donor was CMV seronegative and belonged to the group of 380 or so seronegative cohort members. Each donor provided a peripheral blood sample, and peripheral blood mononuclear cells were used for TCR beta sequencing. Genomic DNA extraction from the blood cell samples was performed with the Qiagen DNeasy Blood Extraction Kit. The record originates from a study of cytomegalovirus exposure and HLA in healthy donors (TCRdb year 2017). Study-level background: An earlier analysis of around 600 of the donors reported more than 250 Gb of sequence data and some 120 million unique TCR beta sequences from 150 million to 200 million T cells. Roughly 300 gigabases of sequencing data and approximately 84 million unique TCR sequences were included in an early release covering roughly 600 HLA-typed donors. The later analysis used no new phenotypic data to find candidate immune exposures, relying instead on TCR beta sequences and their occurrence across donors. The T cell repertoires of 700 or so subjects were profiled by immunosequencing and related to cytomegalovirus serostatus. Genome-wide SNP genotypes for about 60% of the roughly 700 donors were used in a later genetic analysis, which treated that subset as a discovery cohort. The study was designed to test whether signatures of past pathogen exposure could be identified by cataloging public T cell receptors. Class I and class II HLA loci were covered by the typing at four-digit resolution. Among 398 genotyped donors of the cohort, an average of 235,054 unique TCR beta nucleotide sequences were sequenced per donor, about a sixth of them non-productive. The study combined high-throughput TCR immunosequencing, statistical association of individual TCRs with disease status, and machine learning to predict cytomegalovirus infection status. Typing coverage varied by locus: roughly 629-630 donors for A, B, C, DRB1 and DQB1; under 550 for DQA1; more than 600 for DPA1; roughly 450 for DPB1. All discovery cohort repertoires had been generated on a single sequencing platform. Several DR-DQ haplotypes were treated as single units for association and clustering because of strong linkage in the cohort. Alongside the repertoire data, information on donor age, sex, ethnicity and CMV serostatus was compiled. In a later analysis, previously published TCR beta repertoires from hundreds of donors were re-analyzed and high-resolution HLA genotyping was added so that TCR occurrence patterns could be studied. Along with the approximately 650-subject first cohort, a separate validation cohort of around 110 different subjects was used. Of the roughly 400 genotyped donors, less than 85% were placed in the genetic ancestry cluster associated with self-reported Caucasian donors. An earlier analysis of 587 of the donors used high-throughput TCR beta sequencing to judge whether each TCR beta V gene segment behaved as functional or pseudogenic. What the study reported, not specific to this receptor: Strong co-occurrence of HLA alleles, especially DR and DQ, made assigning TCR associations to individual alleles difficult. The sequencing pipeline was judged likely to have produced a cluster of highly shared sequence variants as a technical artifact. According to a later genetic analysis, donors in an Asian-associated ancestry cluster had fewer N-insertions in productive TCRs than the roughly 660-donor mean. Because HLA typing was missing for some donors at each locus, association tests included only the typed subset. A total of 164 TCR beta chains were listed by the study as associated with cytomegalovirus. At a false discovery rate of 0.05, a later analysis linked around 17,000 TCR beta sequences to specific HLA alleles. In this cohort, only TCR beta chains were sequenced, and detectable features were limited by the absence of alpha or paired-chain data. Because counts were too low, seventeen rarely observed V segments, including chromosome 9 orphons, were excluded from the earlier analysis of some 540 of the donors. In a later analysis, several top co-occurrence clusters were reported to appear linked to parvovirus B19, influenza, CMV and Epstein-Barr virus. Most CMV-associated TCR beta chains appeared to be HLA-restricted in a later analysis, and the HLA associations seemed to be driven largely by CMV exposure. A later genetic analysis associated a missense DCLRE1C variant with V-gene and J-gene trimming of TCR beta chains, and an independent cohort replicated the association. A further reported finding was that TCR beta sequences accurately predicted the HLA-A and HLA-B alleles for most subjects in the first cohort. Correlated functional status among segregating V segments might be attributable to linkage disequilibrium, but an unknown experimental factor could not be ruled out. According to the authors, the approach could potentially be generalized to other disease states and immunological phenotypes. Three of the identified cytomegalovirus-associated TCR beta chains were confirmed in vitro to be specific for cytomegalovirus antigens. Some IMGT-functional V segments, including TRBV6-2 and TRBV6-3, could not be distinguished by the 87-base-pair reads and were therefore excluded. The classifier was reported to diagnose cytomegalovirus status with high specificity and sensitivity in both the original cohort and the validation cohort. Sequencing depth was assumed to be roughly uniform across donors in the presence/absence analyses, though that assumption may not hold. In a later analysis, the rate of TCR association differed among HLA loci, with DRB1 alleles having the most associated TCRs and HLA-C alleles having the fewest. The only immune exposure information available for the cohort was CMV serostatus. A later analysis found that HLA-associated TCR beta chains were more clonally expanded and had lower generation probabilities than equally common non-associated chains. While some public TCRs were present in many individuals, most TCR sequences turned up only very rarely across donors. In an earlier analysis of some 640 of the donors, most TCR beta V segments were observed in productive rearrangements about 87% or about 30% of the time, broadly matching IMGT annotations.

The CDR3 sequence holds 15 residues, the cysteine and phenylalanine included. The sequence is cut down to CDR3 DNA, 45 bases in frame from base 1. The junction shows trimming of 3 bases on V and 5 bases on J, plus 13 bases between the germline ends. Reading the germline V gene gives CDR1 SNHLY and CDR2 FYNNEI. The method behind the library was the immunoSEQ multiplex PCR assay. The multiplex PCR relied on a mix of 60 forward primers for TCR Vbeta segments and 13 reverse primers for TCR Jbeta segments. The CDR3 region of rearranged TCR beta genes was amplified from genomic DNA by a multiplex PCR assay. On the Illumina HiSeq System, the amplified TCR beta libraries were sequenced as 87-base-pair reads. Processing in the source paper ran as follows. A later analysis tallied around 87 million unique TCR beta chains across the 700 or so repertoires, and approximately 12 million of those chains were shared by two or more donors. Raw reads were error-corrected and collapsed into unique sequences by a nearest-neighbor algorithm in which closely related sequences were merged to remove PCR and sequencing errors. V, D and J gene segments were assigned by aligning CDR3 sequences to IMGT reference sequences. For a sequence to be retained, at least a six-nucleotide match to both a V gene segment and a J gene segment was required. A rearrangement was called productive if the CDR3 had no stop codons and remained in frame with V and J, and every other rearrangement was called non-productive. Following IMGT convention, CDR3 was defined as the stretch from the second conserved V-encoded cysteine up to the conserved J-encoded phenylalanine. The earlier analysis of 500 to 600 of the donors excluded sequences that lacked an unambiguous match to a single V gene segment. An earlier analysis of several hundred of the donors classified V segments as functional when productive rearrangements were above 56.7% and as segregating when the standard deviation between donors was above 5%. A statistical classification framework was developed to diagnose cytomegalovirus status using the catalog of TCR beta chain sequences. V and J gene assignment, in a later analysis, came from comparing TCR nucleotide sequences with IMGT/GENE-DB human TR gene sequences. In a later analysis, CDR3 sequences and most-parsimonious VDJ recombination scenarios were assigned using the TCRdist pipeline. In a later analysis, every TCR beta chain was defined by the combination of its CDR3 amino acid sequence and its V-gene family, and reads without a unique V-gene family were dropped. To address suspected cross-contamination and a sequencing artifact, a later analysis removed some 620 highly shared, low-generation-probability nucleotide sequences. In a later analysis, a clonal expansion index for each public chain was calculated from normalized within-repertoire ranks of inferred template counts. In a later analysis, generation probabilities were computed with a VDJ recombination model fitted to out-of-frame rearrangements, and the resulting probabilities were checked against IGoR. In a later analysis, TCR-TCR, TCR-HLA and TCR-CMV co-occurrence was scored with hypergeometric tests, and a repertoire-size bias correction was applied to TCR pairs. False discovery rates were estimated in a later analysis by permuting HLA or CMV assignments 20 times. In a later analysis, co-occurring TCRs were grouped using DBSCAN, with TCRdist sequence similarity added in when clustering inside HLA-allele-positive subsets. Co-occurrence clustering excluded repertoires with fewer than 30,000 or more than 120,000 public chains, plus five with anomalous nucleotide sharing. TCRdb limited this immuneACCESS table to in-frame rearrangements with V and J called. A share of clones is missing; checked studies link under half to unresolved V genes, and the rest is unexplained. That table is the source of V, J and clone size, and D and trimming were worked out from the DNA. Here the sample has about 190,000 clones; over 75% occur a single time. The leading ten clones occupy about 1.8% of the sample.

This TCR derives from a man aged 18 to 35 in good health and CMV-seronegative. Here the chain combines TRBV2 and TRBJ1-4, and perhaps TRBD1 as D gene, on 6 matching bases. Sequences were obtained from PBMCs. The sequenced DNA is TGTGCCAGCAGTGACCCGGGACAAACGAATGAAAAACTGTTTTTT. This encodes CASSDPGQTNEKLFF. The CDR3, completed at both ends by the reference TRBV2 and TRBJ1-4 genes, gives the full variable domain EPEVTQTPSHQVTQMGQEVILRCVPISNHLYFYWYRQILGQKVEFLVSFYNNEISEKSEIFDDQFSVERPDGSNFTLKIRSTKLEDSAMYFCASSDPGQTNEKLFFGSGTQLSVL.